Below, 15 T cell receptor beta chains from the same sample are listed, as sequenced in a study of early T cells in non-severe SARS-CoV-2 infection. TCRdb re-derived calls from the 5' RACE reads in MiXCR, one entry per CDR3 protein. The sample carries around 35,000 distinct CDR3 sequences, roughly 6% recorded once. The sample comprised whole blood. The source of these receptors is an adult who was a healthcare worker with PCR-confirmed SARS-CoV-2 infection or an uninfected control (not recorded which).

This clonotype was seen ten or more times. The CDR3 DNA follows: TGTGCCAGCAGTTCGCGACTAGCGGGACGTAGCACAGATACGCAGTATTTT. It is translated as CASSSRLAGRSTDTQYF. The rearrangement links TRBV7-9 to TRBJ2-3; 11 nucleotides align to TRBD2. The CDR3 loop spans 17 amino acids. Germline CDR1 and CDR2: SEHNR and FQNEAQ (reference sequence). The V and J ends lost 6 bases and 0 bases, in that order; junction bases with no gene match: 8.

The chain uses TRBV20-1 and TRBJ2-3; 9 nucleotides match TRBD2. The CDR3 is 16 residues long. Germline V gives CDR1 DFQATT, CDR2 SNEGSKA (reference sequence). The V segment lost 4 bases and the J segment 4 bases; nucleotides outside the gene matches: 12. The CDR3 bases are TGCAGTGCTACGTCATTTGGTAGCGGGAGAGCAGATACGCAGTATTTT. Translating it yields CSATSFGSGRADTQYF.

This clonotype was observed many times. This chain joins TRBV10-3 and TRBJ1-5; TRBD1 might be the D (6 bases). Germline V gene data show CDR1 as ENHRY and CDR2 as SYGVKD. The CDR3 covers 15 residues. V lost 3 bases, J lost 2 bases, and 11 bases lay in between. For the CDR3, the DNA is TGTGCCATCAGTGAACAGGGAGCGGGCAATCAGCCCCAGCATTTT. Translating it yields CAISEQGAGNQPQHF.

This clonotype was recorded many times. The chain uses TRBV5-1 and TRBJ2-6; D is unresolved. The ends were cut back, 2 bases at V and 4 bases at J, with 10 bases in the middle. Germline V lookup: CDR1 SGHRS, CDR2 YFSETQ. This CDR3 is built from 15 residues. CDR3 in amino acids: CASSLTTGGANVLTF. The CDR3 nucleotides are TGCGCCAGCAGCTTAACTACTGGAGGGGCCAACGTCCTGACTTTC.

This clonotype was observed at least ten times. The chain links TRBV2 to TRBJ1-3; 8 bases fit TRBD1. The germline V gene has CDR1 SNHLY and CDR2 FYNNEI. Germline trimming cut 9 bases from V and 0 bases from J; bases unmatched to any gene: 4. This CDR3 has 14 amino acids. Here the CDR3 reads CARGQGRSGNTIYF. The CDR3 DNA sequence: TGTGCCAGAGGACAGGGCCGCTCTGGAAACACCATATATTTT. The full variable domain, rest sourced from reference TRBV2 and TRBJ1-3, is EPEVTQTPSHQVTQMGQEVILRCVPISNHLYFYWYRQILGQKVEFLVSFYNNEISEKSEIFDDQFSVERPDGSNFTLKIRSTKLEDSAMYFCARGQGRSGNTIYFGEGSWLTVV.

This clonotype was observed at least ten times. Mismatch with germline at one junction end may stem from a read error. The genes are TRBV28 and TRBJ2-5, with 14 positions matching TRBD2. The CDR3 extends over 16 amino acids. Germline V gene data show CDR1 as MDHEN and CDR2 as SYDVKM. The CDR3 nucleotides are TGTGCCAGCAGGCCCACCACCGGGACTAGCGGGAGTATGTTAGGGTTC. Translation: CASRPTTGTSGSMLGF.

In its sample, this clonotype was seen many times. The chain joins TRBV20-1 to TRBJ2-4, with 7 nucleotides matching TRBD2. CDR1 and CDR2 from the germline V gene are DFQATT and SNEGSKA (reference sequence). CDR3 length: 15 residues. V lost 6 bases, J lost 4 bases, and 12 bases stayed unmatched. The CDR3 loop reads CSARFAGLGKNIQYF. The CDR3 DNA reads TGCAGTGCCAGGTTTGCAGGACTAGGTAAAAACATTCAGTACTTC.

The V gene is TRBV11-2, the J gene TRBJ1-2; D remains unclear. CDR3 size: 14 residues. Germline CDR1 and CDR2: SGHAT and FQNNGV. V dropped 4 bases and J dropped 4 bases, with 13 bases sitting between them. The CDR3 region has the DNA TGTGCCAGCAGCTACGCCCAAGTCGCCTATGGCTACACCTTC. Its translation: CASSYAQVAYGYTF.

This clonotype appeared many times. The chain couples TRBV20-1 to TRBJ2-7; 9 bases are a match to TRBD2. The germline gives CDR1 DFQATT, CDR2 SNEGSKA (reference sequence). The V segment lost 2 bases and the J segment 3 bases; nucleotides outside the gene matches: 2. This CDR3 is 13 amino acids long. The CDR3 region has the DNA TGCAGTGCTAGACTAGCGGGAAACTACGAGCAGTACTTC. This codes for CSARLAGNYEQYF.

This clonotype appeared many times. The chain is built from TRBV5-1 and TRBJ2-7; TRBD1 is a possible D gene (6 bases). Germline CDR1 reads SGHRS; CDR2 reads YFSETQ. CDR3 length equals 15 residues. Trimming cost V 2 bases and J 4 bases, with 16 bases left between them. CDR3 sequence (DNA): TGCGCCAGCAGCTTATTTAGGGACAATCGGTACGAGCAGTACTTC. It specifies CASSLFRDNRYEQYF. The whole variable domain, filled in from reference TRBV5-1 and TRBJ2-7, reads KAGVTQTPRYLIKTRGQQVTLSCSPISGHRSVSWYQQTPGQGLQFLFEYFSETQRNKGNFPGRFSGRQFSNSRSEMNVSTLELGDSALYLCASSLFRDNRYEQYFGPGTRLTVT.

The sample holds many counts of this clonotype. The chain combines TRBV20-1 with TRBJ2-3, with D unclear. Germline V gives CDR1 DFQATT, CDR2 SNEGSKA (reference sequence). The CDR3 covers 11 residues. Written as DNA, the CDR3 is TGCAGCGTACCCCGCACAGATACGCAGTATTTT. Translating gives CSVPRTDTQYF.

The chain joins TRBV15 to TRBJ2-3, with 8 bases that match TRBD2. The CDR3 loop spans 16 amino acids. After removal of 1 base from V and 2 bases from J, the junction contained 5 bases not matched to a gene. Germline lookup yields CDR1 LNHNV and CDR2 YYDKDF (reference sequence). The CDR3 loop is CATSRVVAGNTDTQYF. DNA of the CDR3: TGTGCCACCAGCAGAGTGGTAGCGGGAAACACAGATACGCAGTATTTT. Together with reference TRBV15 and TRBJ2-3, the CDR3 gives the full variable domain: DAMVIQNPRYQVTQFGKPVTLSCSQTLNHNVMYWYQQKSSQAPKLLFHYYDKDFNNEADTPDNFQSRRPNTSFCFLDIRSPGLGDTAMYLCATSRVVAGNTDTQYFGPGTRLTVL.

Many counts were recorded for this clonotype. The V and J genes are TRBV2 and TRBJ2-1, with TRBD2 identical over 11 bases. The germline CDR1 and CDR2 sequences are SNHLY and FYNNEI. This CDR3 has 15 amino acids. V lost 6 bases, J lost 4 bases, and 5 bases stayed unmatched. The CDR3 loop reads CASRAVAGGYNEQFF. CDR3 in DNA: TGTGCCAGCAGGGCGGTAGCGGGAGGGTACAATGAGCAGTTCTTC.

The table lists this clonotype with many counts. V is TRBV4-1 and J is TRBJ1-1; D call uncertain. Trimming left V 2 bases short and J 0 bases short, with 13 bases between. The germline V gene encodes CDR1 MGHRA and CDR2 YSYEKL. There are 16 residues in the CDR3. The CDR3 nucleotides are TGCGCCAGCAGCCAAATCGGAGCGCCTATGAACACTGAAGCTTTCTTT. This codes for CASSQIGAPMNTEAFF.

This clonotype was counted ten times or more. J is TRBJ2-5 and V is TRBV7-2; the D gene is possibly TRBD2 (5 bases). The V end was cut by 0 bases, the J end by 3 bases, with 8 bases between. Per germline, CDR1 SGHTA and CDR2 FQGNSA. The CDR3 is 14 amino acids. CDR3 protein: CASSLAGVEETQYF. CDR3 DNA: TGTGCCAGCAGCTTAGCGGGAGTTGAAGAGACCCAGTACTTC.